The following is a TCR beta chain sequence with its context. This table comes from immunoSEQ multiplex PCR, and its TCRdb copy is limited to in-frame clones, with some not included. The repertoire consists of about 270,000 clones, with nearly 90% occurring once and the leading ten covering approximately 1%. The CDR3 totals 14 residues. From germline, CDR1 is MNHEY and CDR2 SMNVEV (reference sequence). V dropped 3 bases and J dropped 5 bases, with 8 bases sitting between them. The sample belongs to a study of blood T cell repertoires in COVID-19. Either two negative PCRs, clearance, or symptom resolution qualified Cohort 3 donors as recovered.

The V gene is TRBV27, the J gene TRBJ1-6; D is uncertain. The receptor's source is a woman aged 30 to 39 who had recovered from COVID-19. Sequenced sample: PBMCs or T cells enriched from blood (not recorded which). The DNA of the CDR3 is TGTGCCAGCAGTTTTTTCACGGATAATTCACCCCTCCACTTT. It codes for CASSFFTDNSPLHF.